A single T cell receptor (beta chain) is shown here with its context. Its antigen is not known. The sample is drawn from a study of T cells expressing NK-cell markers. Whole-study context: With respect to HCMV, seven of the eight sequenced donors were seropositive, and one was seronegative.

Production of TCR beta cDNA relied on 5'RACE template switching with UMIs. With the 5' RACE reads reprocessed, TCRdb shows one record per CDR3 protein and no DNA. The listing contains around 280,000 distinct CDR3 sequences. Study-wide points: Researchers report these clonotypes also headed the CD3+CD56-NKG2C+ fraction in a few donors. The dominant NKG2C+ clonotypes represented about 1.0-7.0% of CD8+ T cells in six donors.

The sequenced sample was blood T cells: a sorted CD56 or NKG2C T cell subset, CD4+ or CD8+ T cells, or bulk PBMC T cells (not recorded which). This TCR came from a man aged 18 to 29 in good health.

The chain's CDR3 is CATSRSRGQETQYF. The chain recombines TRBV15 with TRBJ2-5. Germline assignment: CDR1 LNHNV and CDR2 YYDKDF (reference sequence). The CDR3 is 14 amino acids.